The rows below give T cell receptor beta chains drawn from one sample of a study of blood T cell repertoires in COVID-19. Here immunoSEQ multiplex PCR was the method, and the copy in TCRdb shows in-frame clones only, minus some. The sample yields fewer than 400,000 clones, around 85% seen once. Specimen: PBMCs or T cells enriched from blood (not recorded which). The receptors stem from a woman aged 25 to 45 who had been exposed to COVID-19. The CDR3 runs from the conserved cysteine through the conserved F or W. A D gene is named only where the DNA matches it firmly. The size field is filled for only some rows; it gives once, few, many or a size class.

cdr3_nt	cdr3_aa	cdr3_length	d_call	v_call	j_call	clone_size
TGTGCCACCAGTGTGGGACAGAATGAAAAACTGTTTTTT	CATSVGQNEKLFF	13	TRBD1	TRBV24-1	TRBJ1-4	NA
TGTGCCAGCAGCTTATTGGCTAGCGGTCCCGCCTACAATGAGCAGTTCTTC	CASSLLASGPAYNEQFF	17	TRBD2	TRBV7-2	TRBJ2-1	NA
TGTGCCAGCAGGTTAGGCGGATTGGACTATGGCTACACCTTC	CASRLGGLDYGYTF	14	NA	TRBV27	TRBJ1-2	few
TGCAGCGTGGGCCCGGACAGGGTAGGAGAAAAACTGTTTTTT	CSVGPDRVGEKLFF	14	TRBD1	TRBV29-1	TRBJ1-4	NA
TGCAGCGTTGATAAAGGTCCGGGACAGGGGAGTGGCTACACCTTC	CSVDKGPGQGSGYTF	15	TRBD1	TRBV29-1	TRBJ1-2	few
TGTGCCAGCAGCAAAACACGGACAGGGTACGGCTCTGGGGCCAACGTCCTGACTTTC	CASSKTRTGYGSGANVLTF	19	TRBD1	TRBV11-2	TRBJ2-6	NA
TGTGCCAGCCCGCCCCCCGGACAGGGGGCATCAAGCTCCTACGAGCAGTACTTC	CASPPPGQGASSSYEQYF	18	TRBD1	TRBV28	TRBJ2-7	NA
TGTGCCAGCAGGGGAGGGACAGGGAACACTGAAGCTTTCTTT	CASRGGTGNTEAFF	14	TRBD1	TRBV6-5	TRBJ1-1	NA
TGTGCCAGTAGTATCCCAGTGGGCGGCTACACCTTC	CASSIPVGGYTF	12	NA	TRBV19	TRBJ1-2	NA
TGTGCCAGCAGCTCCCGTCGCCCCGGCTCCTACAATGAGCAGTTCTTC	CASSSRRPGSYNEQFF	16	NA	TRBV9	TRBJ2-1	NA